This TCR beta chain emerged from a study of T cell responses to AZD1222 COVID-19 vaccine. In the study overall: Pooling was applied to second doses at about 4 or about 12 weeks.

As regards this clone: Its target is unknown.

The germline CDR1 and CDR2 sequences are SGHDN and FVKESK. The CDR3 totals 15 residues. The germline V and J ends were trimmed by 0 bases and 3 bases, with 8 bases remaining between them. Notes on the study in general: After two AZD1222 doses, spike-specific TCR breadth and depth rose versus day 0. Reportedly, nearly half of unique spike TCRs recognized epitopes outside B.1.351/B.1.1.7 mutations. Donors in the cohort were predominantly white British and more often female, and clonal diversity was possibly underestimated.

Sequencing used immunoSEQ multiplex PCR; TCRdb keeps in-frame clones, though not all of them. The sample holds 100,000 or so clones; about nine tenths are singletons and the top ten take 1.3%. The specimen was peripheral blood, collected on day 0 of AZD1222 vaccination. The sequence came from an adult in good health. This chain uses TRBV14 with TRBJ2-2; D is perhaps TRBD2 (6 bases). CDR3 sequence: CASSQDPGDTGELFF. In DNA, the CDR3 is TGTGCCAGCAGCCAAGACCCGGGAGACACCGGGGAGCTGTTTTTT.